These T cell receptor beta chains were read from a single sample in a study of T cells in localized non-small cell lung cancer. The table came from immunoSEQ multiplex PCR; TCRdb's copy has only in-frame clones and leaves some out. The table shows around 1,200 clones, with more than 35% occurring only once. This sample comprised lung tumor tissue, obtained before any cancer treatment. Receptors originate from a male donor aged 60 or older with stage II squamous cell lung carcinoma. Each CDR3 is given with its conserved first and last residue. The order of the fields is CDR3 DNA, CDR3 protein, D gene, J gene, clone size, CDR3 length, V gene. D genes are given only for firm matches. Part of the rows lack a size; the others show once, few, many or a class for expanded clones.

TGTGCCAGCAGCCAAGGGGCCAGGAACACTGAAGCTTTCTTT,CASSQGARNTEAFF,NA,TRBJ1-1,NA,14,TRBV11-3
TGTGCCAGCTCACCACAATACGCCGCGGAGCTGTTTTTT,CASSPQYAAELFF,NA,TRBJ2-2,NA,13,TRBV18
TGTGCCAGCAGTTTGATAGCGGGAGACCACGAGCAGTACTTC,CASSLIAGDHEQYF,TRBD2,TRBJ2-7,few,14,TRBV28
TGTGCCAGTAGTATCGACAGGGCCTACGAGCAGTACTTC,CASSIDRAYEQYF,TRBD1,TRBJ2-7,NA,13,TRBV19
TGTGCCAGCAGCTTAGGTCCCGGAGGTTCTGGAAACACCATATATTTT,CASSLGPGGSGNTIYF,NA,TRBJ1-3,NA,16,TRBV6-8
TGTGCCAGCACTCTGACTGATTCCTACGAGCAGTACTTC,CASTLTDSYEQYF,NA,TRBJ2-7,few,13,TRBV9
TGCAGCGTTGGGTTACACAGGGGTGGTGAGCAGTTCTTC,CSVGLHRGGEQFF,TRBD1,TRBJ2-1,NA,13,TRBV29-1
TGTGCCTGGAGTACGACAGCATACGCAACTAATGAAAAACTGTTTTTT,CAWSTTAYATNEKLFF,NA,TRBJ1-4,NA,16,TRBV30
TGTGCCAGCAGTGATCTTCACGATCAGGGCTTAGAAGAAAAACTGTTTTTT,CASSDLHDQGLEEKLFF,NA,TRBJ1-4,NA,17,TRBV25-1
TGTGCCAGCAGTACCCCCCCCCACTCGGCTTTCTTT,CASSTPPHSAFF,NA,TRBJ1-1,NA,12,TRBV28
TGTGCCAGCAGCTTGGACAGGGGGGACCTTAACTATGGCTACACCTTC,CASSLDRGDLNYGYTF,TRBD1,TRBJ1-2,few,16,TRBV11-3
TGTGCCAGCAGCGGCGGACTAGCGGAATACAATGAGCAGTTCTTC,CASSGGLAEYNEQFF,TRBD2,TRBJ2-1,few,15,TRBV11-3
TGTGCCAGCAGTTGGGGACTAGACTACAATGAGCAGTTCTTC,CASSWGLDYNEQFF,TRBD2,TRBJ2-1,few,14,TRBV6-8
TGTGCCAGCAGTTTATATTTAGGGGAGAATGAGCAGTTCTTC,CASSLYLGENEQFF,NA,TRBJ2-1,NA,14,TRBV28
TGTGCCAGTCTATACAGACTAGCGGCCCCGGAGCAGTTCTTC,CASLYRLAAPEQFF,TRBD2,TRBJ2-1,few,14,TRBV6-8
TGTGCCTGGAGTGGAGGCCGTACAGATACGCAGTATTTT,CAWSGGRTDTQYF,NA,TRBJ2-3,NA,13,TRBV30
TGTGCCAGCAGTTCCCCGACTAGCCTACTTAGGGTCGGGGAGCTGTTTTTT,CASSSPTSLLRVGELFF,TRBD2,TRBJ2-2,few,17,TRBV6-8
TGTGCCAGTAGGTCGACAGGGAGCAATCAGCCCCAGCATTTT,CASRSTGSNQPQHF,TRBD1,TRBJ1-5,NA,14,TRBV19
TGTGCCAGCAGCCAAGATCTGGCCGGGGAGCTGTTTTTT,CASSQDLAGELFF,NA,TRBJ2-2,NA,13,TRBV14
TGTGCCAGCAGCCGTTTTGGGCTCTCGAACTATGGCTACACCTTC,CASSRFGLSNYGYTF,NA,TRBJ1-2,NA,15,TRBV28
TGTGCCAGCCGCGGACAGGGGGCCTACGAGCAGTACTTC,CASRGQGAYEQYF,TRBD1,TRBJ2-7,NA,13,TRBV28
TGTGCCAGCAGCCGTCGGGGACAGGGTCAAGCCTACGAGCAGTACTTC,CASSRRGQGQAYEQYF,TRBD1,TRBJ2-7,few,16,TRBV11-3
TGTGCCAGCAGCCAGGGACAGGGAAATATCTACGAGCAGTACTTC,CASSQGQGNIYEQYF,TRBD1,TRBJ2-7,medium-sized,15,TRBV11-3
TGTGCCAGCAGCTTTTCCCAGCGGGAGGCCAGGGATACGCAGTATTTT,CASSFSQREARDTQYF,TRBD2,TRBJ2-3,few,16,TRBV11-3
TGTGCCAGTAGTATGTCCGAGACAGGCTCCTACGAGCAGTACTTC,CASSMSETGSYEQYF,NA,TRBJ2-7,NA,15,TRBV19
TGTGCCAGCAGCCCCAACAGCGGTGCGAACACCGGGGAGCTGTTTTTT,CASSPNSGANTGELFF,NA,TRBJ2-2,NA,16,TRBV9
TGTGCCACCCAGACAGAGATAAGTCAGCCCCAGCATTTT,CATQTEISQPQHF,NA,TRBJ1-5,few,13,TRBV28
TGTGCCAGTAGTAAATCAGGGGTAATGAACACTGAAGCTTTCTTT,CASSKSGVMNTEAFF,NA,TRBJ1-1,NA,15,TRBV19
TGTGCCAGCAGTTACCAACCCCAGGGAGTCACAGATACGCAGTATTTT,CASSYQPQGVTDTQYF,NA,TRBJ2-3,NA,16,TRBV6-8
TGTGCCATTGGACCGAACACCGGGGAGCTGTTTTTT,CAIGPNTGELFF,NA,TRBJ2-2,NA,12,TRBV6-8
TGTGCCTGGAGTGAGAGGTACAATGAGCAGTTCTTC,CAWSERYNEQFF,NA,TRBJ2-1,NA,12,TRBV30
TGTGCCAGCAGCCGAGGATTGACAGGGGATGCCACCGGGGAGCTGTTTTTT,CASSRGLTGDATGELFF,TRBD1,TRBJ2-2,few,17,TRBV9
TGTGCCAGCTCACCAGAACTAGCGGGAGTGCAGACCCAGTACTTC,CASSPELAGVQTQYF,TRBD2,TRBJ2-5,once,15,TRBV18
TGTGCCAGTAGTATAGCACGACTAGCGGTCAACACCGGGGAGCTGTTTTTT,CASSIARLAVNTGELFF,TRBD2,TRBJ2-2,few,17,TRBV19
TGTGCCAGCTCACAAACTATTGACGCGGAGCAGTTCTTC,CASSQTIDAEQFF,NA,TRBJ2-1,once,13,TRBV18
TGTGCCAGTAGTATAAGGGGGTTAGCCAAAAACATTCAGTACTTC,CASSIRGLAKNIQYF,NA,TRBJ2-4,NA,15,TRBV19
TGTGCCAGCAGGAGGACAGGGGGTCACGAGCAGTACTTC,CASRRTGGHEQYF,TRBD1,TRBJ2-7,NA,13,TRBV9
TGTGCCAGCAGTTCCCCTAGCGGGAGAGGGCAGTATTTT,CASSSPSGRGQYF,TRBD2,TRBJ2-3,few,13,TRBV6-8
TGTGCCAGCAGCGTAGAACCTAGCGGGAGTGAGACCCAGTACTTC,CASSVEPSGSETQYF,TRBD2,TRBJ2-5,few,15,TRBV9
TGTGCCAGCAAAGAGGGATCCTCCTACAATGAGCAGTTCTTC,CASKEGSSYNEQFF,NA,TRBJ2-1,NA,14,TRBV28
TGTGCCACCATGGGACGTTCCTACGAGCAGTACTTC,CATMGRSYEQYF,NA,TRBJ2-7,once,12,TRBV28
TGTGCCAGCTCACCGGAGGGGGGATCCTACGAGCAGTACTTC,CASSPEGGSYEQYF,NA,TRBJ2-7,NA,14,TRBV18
TGTGCCAGTAGTGATGAGATTCAGCCCCAGCATTTT,CASSDEIQPQHF,NA,TRBJ1-5,NA,12,TRBV19
TGTGCCAGTACACAGGGCCCTGCTATGGGCTACACCTTC,CASTQGPAMGYTF,NA,TRBJ1-2,NA,13,TRBV19